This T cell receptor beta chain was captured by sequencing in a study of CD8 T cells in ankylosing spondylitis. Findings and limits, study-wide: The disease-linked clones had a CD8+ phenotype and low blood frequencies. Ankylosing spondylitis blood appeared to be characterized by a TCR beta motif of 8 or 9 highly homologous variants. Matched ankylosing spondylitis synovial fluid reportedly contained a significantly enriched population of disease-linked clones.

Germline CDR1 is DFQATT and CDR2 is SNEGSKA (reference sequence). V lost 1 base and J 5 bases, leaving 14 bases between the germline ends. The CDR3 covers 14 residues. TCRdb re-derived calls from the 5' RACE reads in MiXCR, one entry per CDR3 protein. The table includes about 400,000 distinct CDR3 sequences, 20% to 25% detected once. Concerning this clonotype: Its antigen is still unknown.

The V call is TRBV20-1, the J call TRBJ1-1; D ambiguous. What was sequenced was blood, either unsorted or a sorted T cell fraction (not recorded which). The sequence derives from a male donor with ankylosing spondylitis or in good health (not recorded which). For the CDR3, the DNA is TGCAGTGCTAGAGTATTAGGCACGGGGACTGAAGCTTTCTTT. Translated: CSARVLGTGTEAFF.